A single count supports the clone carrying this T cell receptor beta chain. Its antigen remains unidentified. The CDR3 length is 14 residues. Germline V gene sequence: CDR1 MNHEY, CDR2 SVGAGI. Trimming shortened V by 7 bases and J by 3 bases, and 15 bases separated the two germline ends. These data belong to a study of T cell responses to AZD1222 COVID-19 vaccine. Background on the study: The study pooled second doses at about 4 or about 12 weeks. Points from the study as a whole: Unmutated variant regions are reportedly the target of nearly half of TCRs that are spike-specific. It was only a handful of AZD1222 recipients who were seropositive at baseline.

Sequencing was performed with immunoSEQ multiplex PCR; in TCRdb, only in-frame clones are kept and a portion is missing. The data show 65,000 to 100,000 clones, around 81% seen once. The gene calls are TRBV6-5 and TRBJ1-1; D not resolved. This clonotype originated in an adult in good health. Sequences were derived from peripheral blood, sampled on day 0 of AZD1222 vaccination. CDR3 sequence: CASTQSLGDTEAFF. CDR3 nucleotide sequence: TGTGCCAGCACCCAATCTCTCGGGGACACTGAAGCTTTCTTT.